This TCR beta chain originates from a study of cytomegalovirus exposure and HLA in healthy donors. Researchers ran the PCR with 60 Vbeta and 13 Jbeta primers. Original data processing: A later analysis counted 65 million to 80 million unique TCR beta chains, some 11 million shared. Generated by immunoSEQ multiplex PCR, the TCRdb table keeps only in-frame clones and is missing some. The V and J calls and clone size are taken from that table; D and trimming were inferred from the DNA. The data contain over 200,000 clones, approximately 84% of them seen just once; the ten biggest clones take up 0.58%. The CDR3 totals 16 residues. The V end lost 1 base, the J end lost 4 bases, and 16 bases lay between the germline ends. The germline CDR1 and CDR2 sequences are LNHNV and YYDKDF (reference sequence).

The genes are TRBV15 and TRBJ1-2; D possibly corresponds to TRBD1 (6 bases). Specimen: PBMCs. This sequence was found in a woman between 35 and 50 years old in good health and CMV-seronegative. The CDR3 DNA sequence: TGTGCCACCAGCAGAGGGGGACAAGGGTTTGGCTATGGCTACACCTTC. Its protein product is CATSRGGQGFGYGYTF.